A single T cell receptor beta chain is shown here with its context. The antigen is not known. The data are from a study of shared clonotypes between healthy human individuals. Study in general: CD8 memory received one plate per donor, CD8 naive two, CD4 memory three and CD4 naive three. Study results and caveats: Inspection by rarefaction showed sorted-subset sequencing to be incomplete despite large depth. Clonotypes which were not shared had lower generation probabilities than clonotypes that all four donors shared.

Assay runs were performed at deep level. This table comes from immunoSEQ multiplex PCR, and its TCRdb copy is limited to in-frame clones, with some not included. The sample carries some 500,000 clones, 90% to 96% recorded once. Germline V gene lookup returns CDR1 MGHDK and CDR2 SYGVNS. V trimming: 1 base; J trimming: 4 bases; junction bases outside the gene matches: 10. This CDR3 region has 16 residues. This clonotype was obtained from a woman aged 25 to 39 in good health. Specimen: naive CD4+ T cells sorted from blood. Subset denoted: CD45RA+ positively selected. This chain uses TRBV25-1 with TRBJ2-7; TRBD2 matches 7 bases. The CDR3 coding sequence is TGTGCCAGCAGTGAATCCGGGGCGGGAGTCAGGTACGAGCAGTACTTC. It translates to CASSESGAGVRYEQYF.